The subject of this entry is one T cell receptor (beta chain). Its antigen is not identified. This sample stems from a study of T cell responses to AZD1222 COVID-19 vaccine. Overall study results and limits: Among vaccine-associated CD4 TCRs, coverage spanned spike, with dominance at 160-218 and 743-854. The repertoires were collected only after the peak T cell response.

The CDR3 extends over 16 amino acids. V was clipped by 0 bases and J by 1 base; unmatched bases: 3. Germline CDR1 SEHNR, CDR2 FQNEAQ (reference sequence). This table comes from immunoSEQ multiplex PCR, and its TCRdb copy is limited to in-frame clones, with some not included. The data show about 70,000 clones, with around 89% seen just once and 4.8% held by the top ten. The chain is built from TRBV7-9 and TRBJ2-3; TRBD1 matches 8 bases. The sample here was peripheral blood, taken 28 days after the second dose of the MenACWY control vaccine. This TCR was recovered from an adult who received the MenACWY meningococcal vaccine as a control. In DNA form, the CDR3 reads TGTGCCAGCAGCTTAGCACGGACAGGGCGCACAGATACGCAGTATTTT. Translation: CASSLARTGRTDTQYF.